Listed below are T cell receptor beta chains from one sample, sequenced in a study of T cell responses to AZD1222 COVID-19 vaccine. The repertoire was sequenced with immunoSEQ multiplex PCR; TCRdb's copy has only in-frame clones and lacks some. There are about 100,000 clones in the sample; around nine tenths occur only once, and less than 3.5% lies in the top ten. Here the sequenced sample was peripheral blood, taken on day 0 of AZD1222 vaccination. The receptors here all came from an adult in good health. Both conserved end residues are part of each CDR3. A D gene is named only where the DNA matches it firmly. Clone size is given for some rows only: seen once, a few or many times, or a class if the clone is expanded.

j_gene: TRBJ1-1
v_gene: TRBV15
abundance: -
d_gene: -
CDR3nt: TGTGCCACCAGCAGAGATATCGGCAGCTGGAACACTGAAGCTTTCTTT
CDR3aa: CATSRDIGSWNTEAFF

j_gene: TRBJ2-4
v_gene: TRBV6-5
abundance: -
d_gene: TRBD2
CDR3nt: TGTGCCAGCACGACGAGCGGGAACCGTAAAAACATTCAGTACTTC
CDR3aa: CASTTSGNRKNIQYF

j_gene: TRBJ1-1
v_gene: TRBV27
abundance: few
d_gene: -
CDR3nt: TGTGCCAGCGGGTCGACCGCCTTGGGGGACACTGAAGCTTTCTTT
CDR3aa: CASGSTALGDTEAFF

j_gene: TRBJ2-1
v_gene: TRBV18
abundance: -
d_gene: -
CDR3nt: TGTGCCAGCTCACCAAATAAAGGGCTCTCCTACAATGAGCAGTTCTTC
CDR3aa: CASSPNKGLSYNEQFF

j_gene: TRBJ2-5
v_gene: TRBV11-2
abundance: -
d_gene: -
CDR3nt: TGTGCCAGCAGTCGACTCTCGTCAAGGGTACAGGGAGAGACCCAGTACTTC
CDR3aa: CASSRLSSRVQGETQYF

j_gene: TRBJ2-5
v_gene: TRBV9
abundance: -
d_gene: -
CDR3nt: TGTGCCAGCAGCGTAGAAAGGGGGATTGTGCAAGAGACCCAGTACTTC
CDR3aa: CASSVERGIVQETQYF

j_gene: TRBJ2-1
v_gene: TRBV6-1
abundance: -
d_gene: TRBD2
CDR3nt: TGTGCCAGCAGTGAGACTAGCGGGAGCTCCTACAATGAGCAGTTCTTC
CDR3aa: CASSETSGSSYNEQFF

j_gene: TRBJ1-6
v_gene: TRBV30
abundance: -
d_gene: -
CDR3nt: TGTGCCTGGCGACAGGAAACTCCAAAATTTTATAATTCACCCCTCCACTTT
CDR3aa: CAWRQETPKFYNSPLHF

j_gene: TRBJ1-2
v_gene: TRBV28
abundance: -
d_gene: TRBD1
CDR3nt: TGTGCCAGCAGTCCCCTGGACAGGGTCTTGTATGGCTACACCTTC
CDR3aa: CASSPLDRVLYGYTF

j_gene: TRBJ2-3
v_gene: TRBV29-1
abundance: -
d_gene: TRBD2
CDR3nt: TGCAGCGTTGAGAACTATAGGACTAGCGGAGGCACAGATACGCAGTATTTT
CDR3aa: CSVENYRTSGGTDTQYF

j_gene: TRBJ1-6
v_gene: TRBV30
abundance: -
d_gene: -
CDR3nt: TGTGCCTGGAGTGGGACGGGAAGGGGAGATTCACCCCTCCACTTT
CDR3aa: CAWSGTGRGDSPLHF

j_gene: TRBJ1-6
v_gene: TRBV9
abundance: few
d_gene: TRBD1
CDR3nt: TGTGCCAGCAGCGTATCCCCCAGGGGGGATTCACCCCTCCACTTT
CDR3aa: CASSVSPRGDSPLHF

j_gene: TRBJ2-2
v_gene: TRBV18
abundance: -
d_gene: -
CDR3nt: TGTGCCAGCTCACTTTCGAACACCGGGGAGCTGTTTTTT
CDR3aa: CASSLSNTGELFF

j_gene: TRBJ1-2
v_gene: TRBV7-2
abundance: -
d_gene: -
CDR3nt: TGTGCCAGCAGCTTAGGACGAAGGCCAGATAACTATGGCTACACCTTC
CDR3aa: CASSLGRRPDNYGYTF

j_gene: TRBJ1-2
v_gene: TRBV9
abundance: -
d_gene: -
CDR3nt: TGTGCCAGCAGCCCCTCACCGGGGGCGCATGGCTACACCTTC
CDR3aa: CASSPSPGAHGYTF

j_gene: TRBJ2-1
v_gene: TRBV5-1
abundance: -
d_gene: TRBD2
CDR3nt: TGCGCCAGCACTCCGGGTCCTAGCGGGAGCGCGTACAATGAGCAGTTCTTC
CDR3aa: CASTPGPSGSAYNEQFF

j_gene: TRBJ2-3
v_gene: TRBV11-2
abundance: -
d_gene: TRBD2
CDR3nt: TGTGCCAGCAGCTGGACTAGCGGGAGGGCCGGAGATACGCAGTATTTT
CDR3aa: CASSWTSGRAGDTQYF

j_gene: TRBJ1-2
v_gene: TRBV4-1
abundance: once
d_gene: -
CDR3nt: TGCGCCAGCAGCCAAGATGGGGGTAGGAGCTACGAGGGCGGCTACACCTTC
CDR3aa: CASSQDGGRSYEGGYTF

j_gene: TRBJ1-1
v_gene: TRBV27
abundance: -
d_gene: -
CDR3nt: TGTGCCAGCAGGTATTCAGGGTTGAACACTGAAGCTTTCTTT
CDR3aa: CASRYSGLNTEAFF

j_gene: TRBJ2-7
v_gene: TRBV5-1
abundance: -
d_gene: -
CDR3nt: TGCGCCAGCAGCCTATTCTTCGGTTACTACGAGCAGTACTTC
CDR3aa: CASSLFFGYYEQYF

j_gene: TRBJ1-2
v_gene: TRBV2
abundance: -
d_gene: TRBD1
CDR3nt: TGTGCCAGCAGTGGCCGGACAGGGGGGGCCTATGGCTACACCTTC
CDR3aa: CASSGRTGGAYGYTF

j_gene: TRBJ1-2
v_gene: TRBV28
abundance: -
d_gene: TRBD1
CDR3nt: TGTGCCAGCAGTGAAGGACAGGGACTATACTATGGCTACACCTTC
CDR3aa: CASSEGQGLYYGYTF

j_gene: TRBJ2-3
v_gene: TRBV2
abundance: -
d_gene: -
CDR3nt: TGTGCCAGCAGTGAAGGACTTGCCACAGATACGCAGTATTTT
CDR3aa: CASSEGLATDTQYF

j_gene: TRBJ1-1
v_gene: TRBV11-2
abundance: -
d_gene: TRBD1
CDR3nt: TGTGCCAGCAGATATGGACAGGCGAACACTGAAGCTTTCTTT
CDR3aa: CASRYGQANTEAFF

j_gene: TRBJ2-7
v_gene: TRBV5-1
abundance: -
d_gene: TRBD2
CDR3nt: TGCGCCAGCAGCACCACTAGCGGGAGAACGGTCGAGCAGTACTTC
CDR3aa: CASSTTSGRTVEQYF

j_gene: TRBJ2-3
v_gene: TRBV9
abundance: -
d_gene: -
CDR3nt: TGTGCCAGCAGTAACCTAGCAACGTCTAACACAGATACGCAGTATTTT
CDR3aa: CASSNLATSNTDTQYF

j_gene: TRBJ2-3
v_gene: TRBV25-1
abundance: -
d_gene: -
CDR3nt: TGTGCCAGCAGTGGAGGGTTAGCGACAGATACGCAGTATTTT
CDR3aa: CASSGGLATDTQYF

j_gene: TRBJ2-5
v_gene: TRBV11-2
abundance: -
d_gene: -
CDR3nt: TGTGCCAGCAGCTTAGTTGAGACCCAGTACTTC
CDR3aa: CASSLVETQYF

j_gene: TRBJ2-2
v_gene: TRBV19
abundance: many
d_gene: TRBD2
CDR3nt: TGTGCCAGTAGTACGGGACTAGCGGGAGTTACCGGGGAGCTGTTTTTT
CDR3aa: CASSTGLAGVTGELFF

j_gene: TRBJ2-7
v_gene: TRBV11-1
abundance: -
d_gene: -
CDR3nt: TGTGCCAGCAGCTTAGCATCCTACGGGGACGGGGAGCAGTACTTC
CDR3aa: CASSLASYGDGEQYF

j_gene: TRBJ2-7
v_gene: TRBV6-2/TRBV6-3
abundance: -
d_gene: -
CDR3nt: TGTGCCAGCAGTTACAAGGGGGGCAGATCCTACGAGCAGTACTTC
CDR3aa: CASSYKGGRSYEQYF

j_gene: TRBJ2-5
v_gene: TRBV7-9
abundance: -
d_gene: -
CDR3nt: TGTGCCAGCAGCTGGGCGGGGTCCCAGTACTTC
CDR3aa: CASSWAGSQYF

j_gene: TRBJ1-6
v_gene: TRBV19
abundance: -
d_gene: -
CDR3nt: TGTGCCAGTAGACTGGCAGGCGAAGCGAATTCACCCCTCCACTTT
CDR3aa: CASRLAGEANSPLHF

j_gene: TRBJ2-5
v_gene: TRBV10-3
abundance: -
d_gene: TRBD2
CDR3nt: TGTGCCATCAGTGAGTCCGACGGGAGGGCCAAGAAGACCCAGTACTTC
CDR3aa: CAISESDGRAKKTQYF

j_gene: TRBJ2-3
v_gene: TRBV29-1
abundance: -
d_gene: TRBD1
CDR3nt: TGCAGCTACCCCGGGACAGGAACAGATACGCAGTATTTT
CDR3aa: CSYPGTGTDTQYF

j_gene: TRBJ1-5
v_gene: TRBV19
abundance: -
d_gene: -
CDR3nt: TGTGCCAGTAAGGGTTATAGCAATCAGCCCCAGCATTTT
CDR3aa: CASKGYSNQPQHF

j_gene: TRBJ1-2
v_gene: TRBV21-1
abundance: -
d_gene: -
CDR3nt: TGTGCCAGCAGCAAAGTTACGGACAGGGAGGATGGCTACACCTTC
CDR3aa: CASSKVTDREDGYTF

j_gene: TRBJ1-1
v_gene: TRBV6-6
abundance: -
d_gene: TRBD1
CDR3nt: TGTGCCAGCAGAACTGGACAGGGGGCATGGGACACTGAAGCTTTCTTT
CDR3aa: CASRTGQGAWDTEAFF

j_gene: TRBJ2-7
v_gene: TRBV18
abundance: medium-sized
d_gene: TRBD2
CDR3nt: TGTGCCAGCTCACCCCCGGGACTAGCGGGAGACGAGCAGTACTTC
CDR3aa: CASSPPGLAGDEQYF

j_gene: TRBJ2-3
v_gene: TRBV27
abundance: -
d_gene: TRBD2
CDR3nt: TGTGCCAGCAGTTTCCACCCGGGAGGTAGCACAGATACGCAGTATTTT
CDR3aa: CASSFHPGGSTDTQYF

j_gene: TRBJ1-2
v_gene: TRBV4-2
abundance: -
d_gene: TRBD1
CDR3nt: TGTGCCAGCAGCCAGACCGGGACAGGGGGCTTGTATGGCTACACCTTC
CDR3aa: CASSQTGTGGLYGYTF

j_gene: TRBJ2-5
v_gene: TRBV18
abundance: -
d_gene: -
CDR3nt: TGTGCCAGCTCACCAGGTCGCAGAGAGACCCAGTACTTC
CDR3aa: CASSPGRRETQYF

j_gene: TRBJ1-1
v_gene: TRBV29-1
abundance: -
d_gene: -
CDR3nt: TGCAGCGTTGCCTCTGCCAGGGACACTGAAGCTTTCTTT
CDR3aa: CSVASARDTEAFF

j_gene: TRBJ1-1
v_gene: TRBV9
abundance: -
d_gene: TRBD1
CDR3nt: TGTGCCAGCAGCGTACAGGCAGGGGGCCACACTGAAGCTTTCTTT
CDR3aa: CASSVQAGGHTEAFF